These 14 T cell receptor beta chains came from one sample sequenced in a study of beta chain features in type 1 diabetes. The study, taken as a whole, reports: TCRB CDR3 length was moderately but significantly reduced in all four CD4+ subsets of Type 1 diabetes patients.

These receptors are not linked to any known antigen. All of the isolated RNA was reverse transcribed, so expressed TCRB transcripts were sequenced. The table came from immunoSEQ multiplex PCR; TCRdb's copy has only in-frame clones and leaves some out. This table holds a few hundred thousand clones, approximately 24% found once. The sequenced sample was naive CD4+ T cells from blood. These receptors were obtained from a woman in her 30s with type 1 diabetes.

The V and J genes are TRBV5-6 and TRBJ1-1; D is undetermined. Trimming left V 2 bases short and J 1 base short, with 6 bases between. The germline gives CDR1 SGHDT, CDR2 YYEEEE. The CDR3 totals 13 residues. CDR3 coding DNA: TGTGCCAGCAGCTTTCGGGGGAACACTGAAGCTTTCTTT. It encodes CASSFRGNTEAFF.

Concerning this clone itself: Within the sample, other DNA sequences also encode this same CDR3. V is TRBV9 and J is TRBJ2-3; D perhaps matches TRBD2 (6 bases). With 4 bases removed from V and 0 bases from J, the gap between germline ends came to 9 bases. Germline V gene data show CDR1 as SGDLS and CDR2 as YYNGEE. This CDR3 is built from 14 residues. CDR3 protein: CASSPSGSTDTQYF. The CDR3 DNA reads as TGTGCCAGCAGCCCAAGCGGGAGCACAGATACGCAGTATTTT. The variable domain in full, completed from reference TRBV9 and TRBJ2-3, reads DSGVTQTPKHLITATGQRVTLRCSPRSGDLSVYWYQQSLDQGLQFLIQYYNGEERAKGNILERFSAQQFPDLHSELNLSSLELGDSALYFCASSPSGSTDTQYFGPGTRLTVL.

This clone has just a few counts. The rearrangement joins TRBV28 to TRBJ1-1, with 7 positions matching TRBD1. The length of the CDR3 is 12 residues. Germline-derived CDR1 and CDR2 are MDHEN and SYDVKM. Unmatched junction bases numbered 6, after V lost 7 bases and J lost 7 bases. CDR3 DNA sequence: TGTGCCAGCACCAACAGGGGTGGTGAAGCTTTCTTT. Residues: CASTNRGGEAFF. Based on the CDR3 plus reference TRBV28 and TRBJ1-1, the full variable domain is DVKVTQSSRYLVKRTGEKVFLECVQDMDHENMFWYRQDPGLGLRLIYFSYDVKMKEKGDIPEGYSVSREKKERFSLILESASTNQTSMYLCASTNRGGEAFFGQGTRLTVV.

The chain carries TRBV5-1 and TRBJ2-7; 9 positions match TRBD2. The J segment lost 4 bases and the V segment lost 4 bases, leaving 6 bases of the junction unmatched. The CDR3 sequence is 14 residues long. Germline assignment: CDR1 SGHRS and CDR2 YFSETQ. CDR3 residues: CASSAGTSWYEQYF. The CDR3 DNA reads as TGCGCCAGCAGCGCCGGGACTAGCTGGTACGAGCAGTACTTC.

This clone was counted a few times. V is TRBV29-1 and J is TRBJ1-5; D possibly corresponds to TRBD1 (5 bases). The ends were cut back, 1 base at V and 6 bases at J, with 10 bases in the middle. Per germline, CDR1 SQVTM and CDR2 ANQGSEA. This CDR3 has 13 amino acids. The CDR3: CSVEGVGGQPQHF. CDR3 DNA sequence: TGCAGCGTTGAAGGCGTGGGGGGTCAGCCCCAGCATTTT.

The rearrangement links TRBV9 to TRBJ1-1; TRBD1 is a possible D gene (6 bases). Deletions cut 3 bases from V and 2 bases from J, with 14 bases between. The CDR3 covers 15 residues. The V gene's germline CDR1 is SGDLS and CDR2 YYNGEE. The CDR3 region has the DNA TGTGCCAGCAGCGCGCCGGACAGAGCTAACACTGAAGCTTTCTTT. Its translation: CASSAPDRANTEAFF.

V gene TRBV6-5 combines with J gene TRBJ1-1; 9 bases are a match to TRBD1. V dropped 6 bases and J dropped 7; count of bases not matched to a gene: 6. The CDR3 has 13 amino acids. Germline V gene data show CDR1 as MNHEY and CDR2 as SVGAGI. The CDR3, as DNA: TGTGCCAGCAGAATACAGGGGGCGGGTGAAGCTTTCTTT. Protein product: CASRIQGAGEAFF.

The V gene is TRBV2, the J gene TRBJ1-4; unclear D gene. Germline V gene lookup returns CDR1 SNHLY and CDR2 FYNNEI. CDR3 length: 14 residues. V was pared by 4 bases and J by 7 bases, with 13 bases between. The CDR3 here is CASSVEGSSEKLFF. CDR3 DNA sequence: TGTGCCAGCAGTGTTGAAGGGAGTAGTGAAAAACTGTTTTTT. Full variable domain (missing parts from reference TRBV2 and TRBJ1-4): EPEVTQTPSHQVTQMGQEVILRCVPISNHLYFYWYRQILGQKVEFLVSFYNNEISEKSEIFDDQFSVERPDGSNFTLKIRSTKLEDSAMYFCASSVEGSSEKLFFGSGTQLSVL.

This clone showed up just a few times. The chain joins TRBV4-1 to TRBJ2-1, with a tentative D call TRBD2 (6 bases). The V gene's germline CDR1 is MGHRA and CDR2 YSYEKL. V lost 0 bases and J 4 bases, leaving 13 bases between the germline ends. This CDR3 contains 16 residues. In DNA form, the CDR3 reads TGCGCCAGCAGCCAAGAAGCCAGGAGGGGATACAATGAGCAGTTCTTC. This codes for CASSQEARRGYNEQFF.

J is TRBJ2-5 and V is TRBV11-2, with unresolved D. This CDR3 is built from 15 residues. V shed 1 base and J shed 0 bases, with 9 bases lying between them. Germline assignment: CDR1 SGHAT and CDR2 FQNNGV. CDR3 nucleotide sequence: TGTGCCAGCAGCTTAGTGAGCCACTACCAAGAGACCCAGTACTTC. As protein: CASSLVSHYQETQYF.

In its sample, this clone was seen a few times. This chain uses TRBV5-6 with TRBJ1-2; unclear D gene. Trimming stripped 1 base from V and 4 bases from J, with 8 bases between. Germline CDR1 and CDR2: SGHDT and YYEEEE. The CDR3 is made up of 13 amino acids. CDR3: CASSLQVSYGYTF. As DNA, the CDR3 is TGTGCCAGCAGCTTGCAGGTCTCCTATGGCTACACCTTC.

The CDR3 bases are TGTGCCAGCAGCCGTTTGGGCGGGGTGACCTACGAGCAGTACTTC. Amino acids: CASSRLGGVTYEQYF. The rearrangement joins TRBV14 to TRBJ2-7; tentatively, D is TRBD2 (6 bases). The V gene's germline CDR1 is SGHDN and CDR2 FVKESK. The CDR3 sequence is 15 residues long. V lost 4 bases and J lost 2, with 15 bases in between.

This clone was detected a few times. The V gene is TRBV7-9, the J gene TRBJ2-6, with D possibly TRBD1 on 6 matching bases. The V end lost 3 bases, the J end lost 0 bases, and 15 bases lay between the germline ends. The CDR3 covers 18 residues. Germline-derived CDR1 and CDR2 are SEHNR and FQNEAQ (reference sequence). The CDR3 bases are TGTGCCAGCAGCTTTACGAGACAGGTATTCTCTGGGGCCAACGTCCTGACTTTC. Its translation is CASSFTRQVFSGANVLTF.

This clone showed up just a few times. The chain carries TRBV9 and TRBJ1-3; tentative D call: TRBD1 (5 bases). The germline CDR1 and CDR2 sequences are SGDLS and YYNGEE. V was clipped by 2 bases and J by 4 bases, with 10 bases between them. This CDR3 has 14 residues. DNA for the CDR3: TGTGCCAGCAGCGTTCAGGGTTCAGGAAACACCATATATTTT. It yields the protein CASSVQGSGNTIYF.